The clone carrying this T cell receptor beta chain was counted only a few times. Its target is unknown. The isolated RNA, all of it, was reverse transcribed, so expressed TCRB transcripts were what got sequenced. Clones were sequenced by immunoSEQ multiplex PCR, and TCRdb holds only the in-frame ones, with some missing. Among some 900,000 clones, 15% to 20% were seen once, and the ten largest hold about 0.02%. Germline CDR1 is SGDLS and CDR2 is YYNGEE. This CDR3 is built from 16 residues. The V and J ends lost 3 bases and 5 bases, in that order; junction bases with no gene match: 9. The sample comes from a study of beta chain features in type 1 diabetes. Study information: The study found patients and healthy donors alike in age, gender and cell yields. Study-wide points: There was a moderate but significant shortening of TCRB CDR3s in all four CD4+ subsets of Type 1 diabetes patients.

The TCR comes from a woman aged 18 to 35 in good health. The sample taken for sequencing was naive CD4+ T cells from blood. The rearrangement joins TRBV9 to TRBJ1-2, with 11 bases lining up with TRBD1. As DNA, the CDR3 is TGTGCCAGCAGCGCCGGACCGGGACAGGGGGAGTATGGCTACACCTTC. Its translation is CASSAGPGQGEYGYTF.